This TCR beta chain was sequenced during a study of patients and donors after allogeneic stem cell transplantation. CDR3 length equals 13 residues. Losses at the gene ends were 7 bases for V and 4 bases for J; bases not matched to a gene: 7. CDR1 and CDR2 from the germline V gene are SQVTM and ANQGSEA. TCRdb re-derived calls from the RT-PCR reads in MiXCR, one entry per CDR3 protein. The profile shows about 110,000 distinct CDR3 sequences, roughly 35% of them singletons. This clonotype was obtained from a human donor who was either an allogeneic HSCT recipient or a stem cell or donor lymphocyte infusion donor (not recorded which). It is not recorded whose cells these are; they may come from a transplant donor. The chain joins TRBV29-1 to TRBJ2-3; 8 nucleotides line up with TRBD2. The sample consisted of blood, either unsorted or a sorted T cell fraction (not recorded which). The DNA of the CDR3 is TGCAGCGCAATGAGCGGGAGCGCAGATACGCAGTATTTT. This translates into CSAMSGSADTQYF.